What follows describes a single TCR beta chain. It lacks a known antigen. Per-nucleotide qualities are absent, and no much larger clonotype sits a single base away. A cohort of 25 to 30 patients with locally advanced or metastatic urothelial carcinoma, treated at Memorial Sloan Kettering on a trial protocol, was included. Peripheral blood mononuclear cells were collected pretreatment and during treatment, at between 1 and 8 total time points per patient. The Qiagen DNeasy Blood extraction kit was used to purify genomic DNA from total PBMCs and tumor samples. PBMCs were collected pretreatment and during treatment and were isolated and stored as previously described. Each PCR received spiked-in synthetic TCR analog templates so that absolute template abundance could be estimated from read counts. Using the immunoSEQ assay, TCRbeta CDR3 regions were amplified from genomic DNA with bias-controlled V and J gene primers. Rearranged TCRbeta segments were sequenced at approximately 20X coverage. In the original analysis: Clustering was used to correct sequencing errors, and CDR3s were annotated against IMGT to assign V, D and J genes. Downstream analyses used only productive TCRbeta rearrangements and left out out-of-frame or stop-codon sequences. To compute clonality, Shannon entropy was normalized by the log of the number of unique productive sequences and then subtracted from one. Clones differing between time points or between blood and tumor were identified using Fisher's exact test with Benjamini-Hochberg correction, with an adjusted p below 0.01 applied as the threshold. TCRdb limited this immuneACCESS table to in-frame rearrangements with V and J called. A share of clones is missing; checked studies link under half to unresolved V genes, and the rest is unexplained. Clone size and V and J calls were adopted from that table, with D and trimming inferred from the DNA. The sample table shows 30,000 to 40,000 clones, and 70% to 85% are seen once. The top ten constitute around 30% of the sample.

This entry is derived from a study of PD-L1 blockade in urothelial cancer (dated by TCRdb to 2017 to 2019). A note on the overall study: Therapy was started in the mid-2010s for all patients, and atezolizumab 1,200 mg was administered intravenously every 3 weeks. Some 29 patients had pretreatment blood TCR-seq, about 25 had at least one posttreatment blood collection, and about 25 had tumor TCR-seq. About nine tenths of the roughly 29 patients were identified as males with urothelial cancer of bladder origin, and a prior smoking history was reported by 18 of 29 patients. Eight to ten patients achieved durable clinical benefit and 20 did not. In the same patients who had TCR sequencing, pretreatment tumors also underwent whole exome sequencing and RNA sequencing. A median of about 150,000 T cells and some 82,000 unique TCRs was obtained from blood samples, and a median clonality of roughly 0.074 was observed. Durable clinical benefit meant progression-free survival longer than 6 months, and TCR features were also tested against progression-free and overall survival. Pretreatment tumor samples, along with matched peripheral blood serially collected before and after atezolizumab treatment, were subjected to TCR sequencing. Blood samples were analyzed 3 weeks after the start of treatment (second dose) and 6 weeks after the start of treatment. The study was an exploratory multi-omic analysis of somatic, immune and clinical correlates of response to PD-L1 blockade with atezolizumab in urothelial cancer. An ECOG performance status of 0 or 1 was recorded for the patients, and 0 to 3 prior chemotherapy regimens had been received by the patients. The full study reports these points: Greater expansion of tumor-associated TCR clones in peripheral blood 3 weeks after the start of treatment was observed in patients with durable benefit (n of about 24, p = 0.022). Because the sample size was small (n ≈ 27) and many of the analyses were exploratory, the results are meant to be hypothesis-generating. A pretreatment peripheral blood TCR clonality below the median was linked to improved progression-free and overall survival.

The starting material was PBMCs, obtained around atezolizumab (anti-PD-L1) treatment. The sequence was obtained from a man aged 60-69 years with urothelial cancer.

The CDR3 is CASSLASREGTDTQYF. The DNA sequence follows: TGCGCCAGCAGCTTGGCTTCGCGGGAGGGCACAGATACGCAGTATTTT. Recombination joined TRBV5-1 with TRBJ2-3; 8 of the junction bases match TRBD2. The CDR3 spans 16 residues, from the cysteine through the phenylalanine. The read is trimmed to its CDR3 DNA, 48 bases read in frame from base 1. V trim: 0 bases; J trim: 1 base; unmatched bases: 4. The germline V gene specifies SGHRS as CDR1 and YFSETQ as CDR2.